These T cell receptor beta chains were read from a single sample in a study of shared clonotypes between healthy human individuals. TCRdb keeps only in-frame clones here, not all; method: immunoSEQ multiplex PCR. The sample holds about 2.3 million clones, around 90% seen once. Material for sequencing was naive CD4+ T cells from PBMCs. Receptors originate from a man younger than 30 in good health. Some clones in this sample may be carry-over from other donors' samples. The CDR3 runs from the conserved cysteine through the conserved F or W. The order of the fields is clone size, J gene, V gene, D gene, CDR3 DNA, CDR3 protein. A D gene is named only where the DNA matches it firmly. A row's size may be missing; if present it is once, few, many or a size class.

.	TRBJ2-1	TRBV5-6	TRBD1	TGTGCCAGCAGCTGGAGGGGGACAGGGGTCAATGAGCAGTTCTTC	CASSWRGTGVNEQFF
.	TRBJ1-1	TRBV7-8	.	TGTGCCAGCAGCTTGGGGGCAGGTGAAGCTTTCTTT	CASSLGAGEAFF
.	TRBJ2-5	TRBV28	.	TGTGCCAGCACCTTGGGGGGCTTGGAGACCCAGTACTTC	CASTLGGLETQYF
.	TRBJ2-4	TRBV18	.	TGTGCCAGCTCACCAGGGATGGTGAGAGACATTCAGTACTTC	CASSPGMVRDIQYF
.	TRBJ1-5	TRBV6-1	.	TGTGCCAGCAGGGAGCCAGGGACAAATCAGCCCCAGCATTTT	CASREPGTNQPQHF
.	TRBJ1-1	TRBV10-3	.	TGTGCCATCAGTGAGACAAACATGAACACTGAAGCTTTCTTT	CAISETNMNTEAFF
.	TRBJ2-1	TRBV29-1	.	TGCAGCGTTGAAGGGACCTGGCATACCAACAATGAGCAGTTCTTC	CSVEGTWHTNNEQFF
.	TRBJ2-7	TRBV21-1	.	TGTGCCAGCAGCAAAGGGGCATTCTACGAGCAGTACTTC	CASSKGAFYEQYF
.	TRBJ2-1	TRBV28	.	TGTGCCGGCGGCGGGACCCCCTACAATGAGCAGTTCTTC	CAGGGTPYNEQFF
few	TRBJ1-1	TRBV5-1	.	TGCGCCAGCAGCTTGGGCGGGTGGGACACTGAAGCTTTCTTT	CASSLGGWDTEAFF
once	TRBJ2-1	TRBV9	.	TGTGCCAGCAGCCCCTATAGTTCGGCGGGCCCGGTGGGTGAGCAGTTCTTC	CASSPYSSAGPVGEQFF
.	TRBJ2-1	TRBV28	.	TGTGCCAGTCGGATTGGCGGGTCTAACTCCTACAATGAGCAGTTCTTC	CASRIGGSNSYNEQFF
.	TRBJ1-5	TRBV28	.	TGTGCCAGCAGTCCTGGGTATTATGGAGGCCTGAGCAGCAATCAGCCCCAGCATTTT	CASSPGYYGGLSSNQPQHF
.	TRBJ1-4	TRBV15	TRBD1	TGTGCCACTTGCGGATTTGGACAGGAAAATGAAAAACTGTTTTTT	CATCGFGQENEKLFF
.	TRBJ2-5	TRBV2	TRBD2	TGTGCCAGCTGCTCACTAGCGGGAGAGTGGGAGACCCAGTACTTC	CASCSLAGEWETQYF
once	TRBJ1-5	TRBV11-2	.	TGTGCCAGCAGCTTAGTCAATCAGCCCCAGCATTTT	CASSLVNQPQHF
.	TRBJ1-1	TRBV19	.	TGTGCCAGTATGAACACTGAAGCTTTCTTT	CASMNTEAFF
.	TRBJ1-4	TRBV19	.	TGTGCCAGTAGTAGAGATACAACTAATGAAAAACTGTTTTTT	CASSRDTTNEKLFF
.	TRBJ2-7	TRBV27	.	TGTGCCAGCACCTCCCCCATGGCAGGGAGCCACGAGCAGTACTTC	CASTSPMAGSHEQYF
.	TRBJ2-7	TRBV28	.	TGTGCCACCTGGGGAGAAACCTACGAGCAGTACTTC	CATWGETYEQYF
.	TRBJ2-2	TRBV7-2	.	TGTGCCAGCAGCTCAACAGGAAGTCCCGGGGAGCTGTTTTTT	CASSSTGSPGELFF
.	TRBJ2-7	TRBV9	TRBD2	TGTGCCAGCAGCGTAGGGACTAGCGGGAGGGGGATCCCCTACGAGCAGTACTTC	CASSVGTSGRGIPYEQYF
.	TRBJ2-1	TRBV11-2	TRBD1	TGTGCCAGCAGCTTGCAGGGGGCGGGTAGCAATGAGCAGTTCTTC	CASSLQGAGSNEQFF
.	TRBJ2-7	TRBV7-3	.	TGTGCCAGCAGCTTTCAATACGAGCAGTACTTC	CASSFQYEQYF
.	TRBJ2-2	TRBV28	TRBD2	TGTGCCAGCAGTTCGGCGGGAGCCACCGGGGAGCTGTTTTTT	CASSSAGATGELFF
.	TRBJ1-2	TRBV5-1	.	TGCGCCAGCAGCTTGGGGGGGGCGCAATATGGCTACACCTTC	CASSLGGAQYGYTF
once	TRBJ2-5	TRBV20-1	.	TGCAGTGCTGAGAGGGAAGAGACCCAGTACTTC	CSAEREETQYF
.	TRBJ1-4	TRBV7-9	.	TGTGCCAGCAGCTTAGGGCCGGGGACTAATGAAAAACTGTTTTTT	CASSLGPGTNEKLFF
.	TRBJ1-1	TRBV7-2	TRBD1	TGTGCCAGCAGCGGGACTGACAGGGACCAGGAAGCTTTCTTT	CASSGTDRDQEAFF
.	TRBJ2-3	TRBV7-2	.	TGTGCCAGCAGCTTAGGGGCTACGCAGTATTTT	CASSLGATQYF
.	TRBJ2-5	TRBV30	.	TGTGCCTGGAGGATCGAGGTTACCCAGTACTTC	CAWRIEVTQYF
.	TRBJ1-3	TRBV18	.	TGTGCCAGCTCACCAACCACAGGATCTGGAAACACCATATATTTT	CASSPTTGSGNTIYF
.	TRBJ2-7	TRBV7-3	TRBD2	TGTGCCAGCAGCCAGTTCGGGACTAGCGACGAGCAGTACTTC	CASSQFGTSDEQYF
.	TRBJ1-1	TRBV27	.	TGTGCCAGCAGTAGCGGAGGTATGAACACTGAAGCTTTCTTT	CASSSGGMNTEAFF
.	TRBJ1-2	TRBV2	TRBD1	TGTGCCAGCAGTAGGGACAGTTTAAAGGGCTACACCTTC	CASSRDSLKGYTF
.	TRBJ2-1	TRBV5-1	.	TGCGCCAGCAGCGCCAGGGAGAGCTCCTACAATGAGCAGTTCTTC	CASSARESSYNEQFF
once	TRBJ1-3	TRBV7-8	.	TGTGCCAGCAGCCCCCAAGCGGCGGGCTCTGGAAACACCATATATTTT	CASSPQAAGSGNTIYF
.	TRBJ2-7	TRBV4-2	TRBD2	TGTGCCAGCAGACCATTTGCGGGAGGTAGCTACTACGAGCAGTACTTC	CASRPFAGGSYYEQYF
once	TRBJ1-1	TRBV28	.	TGTGCCAGCAGTCCGAGCGCCGGGACGAAGAACACTGAAGCTTTCTTT	CASSPSAGTKNTEAFF
once	TRBJ2-7	TRBV13	.	TGTGCCAGCAGCTCCCGCATGCGGAAAGACGAGCAGTACTTC	CASSSRMRKDEQYF
.	TRBJ2-1	TRBV5-4	TRBD2	TGTGCCAGCAGCTCGGCTAGCGGGACCCACAATGAGCAGTTCTTC	CASSSASGTHNEQFF
.	TRBJ1-1	TRBV11-2	.	TGTGCCAGCAGCTTAACGGCTCTCAAGAACACTGAAGCTTTCTTT	CASSLTALKNTEAFF